This T cell receptor beta chain is from a study of shared clonotypes between healthy human individuals. Notes on the study in general: A reduction in generation probabilities was seen for non-shared clonotypes relative to those shared by all four donors.

In the naive CD8 group, cells lacked CD45RO and were positively selected for CCR7, so terminally differentiated effector memory CD45RA+ cells were left out. The donor population consisted of healthy HIV-negative adults with no recent acute infections or vaccinations. The CDR3 is made up of 11 amino acids. The germline V gene encodes CDR1 SEHNR and CDR2 FQNEAQ (reference sequence). Trimming stripped 5 bases from V and 13 bases from J, with 12 bases between. Of note for this clone: Its antigen remains unidentified.

Sequencing was at deep level. Profiled with immunoSEQ multiplex PCR; TCRdb holds only in-frame clones, not every one. The profile shows about 2.2 million clones, roughly 93% of them singletons. The rearrangement uses TRBV7-9 and TRBJ2-1; possible D gene TRBD1, 6 bases. The origin of this receptor is a man in his late teens or twenties in good health. Some clones in this sample may be carry-over from other donors' samples. Source material: naive CD8+ T cells from PBMCs. The CDR3 DNA reads as TGTGCCAGCAGCCCGGACAGAAATCAGTTCTTC. Translation: CASSPDRNQFF. The full variable domain, its missing parts supplied by reference TRBV7-9 and TRBJ2-1, is DTGVSQNPRHKITKRGQNVTFRCDPISEHNRLYWYRQTLGQGPEFLTYFQNEAQLEKSRLLSDRFSAERPKGSFSTLEIQRTEQGDSAMYLCASSPDRNQFFGPGTRLTVL.